This passage covers 2 T cell receptor beta chains from one sample sequenced in a study of cytomegalovirus exposure and HLA in healthy donors. The study ran its PCR with 60 Vbeta and 13 Jbeta primers. The assay was immunoSEQ multiplex PCR, and TCRdb's table has in-frame clones only and misses some. This sample yields some 130,000 clones, of which around 77% are seen a single time; about 1.3% belongs to the top ten. Specimen: PBMCs. The source of these receptors is a man between 50 and 59 years old in good health and CMV-seronegative.

The J gene is TRBJ1-1, the V gene TRBV19; D not certain. The CDR3 length is 13 residues. V lost 3 bases and J 2 bases, leaving 7 bases between the germline ends. In germline, CDR1 is LNHDA, CDR2 SQIVND (reference sequence). The DNA of the CDR3 is TGTGCCAGTAGTATGTCCATTAACACTGAAGCTTTCTTT. Translation: CASSMSINTEAFF. The whole variable domain, remainder taken from reference TRBV19 and TRBJ1-1, is DGGITQSPKYLFRKEGQNVTLSCEQNLNHDAMYWYRQDPGQGLRLIYYSQIVNDFQKGDIAEGYSVSREKKESFPLTVTSAQKNPTAFYLCASSMSINTEAFFGQGTRLTVV.

V gene TRBV4-1 combines with J gene TRBJ2-4; D unclear. V lost 2 bases and J 0 bases, leaving 14 bases between the germline ends. This CDR3 is built from 17 residues. The germline V gene has CDR1 MGHRA and CDR2 YSYEKL. CDR3 sequence: CASSQPTNGRAKNIQYF. CDR3 DNA: TGCGCCAGCAGCCAACCGACAAACGGTCGAGCCAAAAACATTCAGTACTTC.